The present T cell receptor beta chain was sequenced within a study of T cells in Graves' hyperthyroidism and ophthalmopathy. This CDR3 is built from 16 residues. With 1 base clipped from V and 4 bases from J, the junction kept 6 bases outside the gene matches. Germline CDR1 is DFQATT and CDR2 is SNEGSKA (reference sequence). Regions amplified from RNA transcripts were the TCR beta CDR3 regions. HTBI primers were employed in a first-round RT-PCR of the TCR CDR3. Via MiXCR, TCRdb re-called the multiplex PCR reads, giving one row per CDR3 protein. This sample has 500,000 to 650,000 distinct CDR3 sequences, with about 14% found just once.

The sample consisted of blood. The chain links TRBV20-1 to TRBJ2-1; 11 bases match TRBD1. The source of this sequence is a woman aged 45-60 years with Graves' ophthalmopathy. This CDR3 is CSARGGQGAHYNEQFF. The CDR3 DNA reads TGCAGTGCTAGAGGCGGACAGGGGGCTCATTACAATGAGCAGTTCTTC.